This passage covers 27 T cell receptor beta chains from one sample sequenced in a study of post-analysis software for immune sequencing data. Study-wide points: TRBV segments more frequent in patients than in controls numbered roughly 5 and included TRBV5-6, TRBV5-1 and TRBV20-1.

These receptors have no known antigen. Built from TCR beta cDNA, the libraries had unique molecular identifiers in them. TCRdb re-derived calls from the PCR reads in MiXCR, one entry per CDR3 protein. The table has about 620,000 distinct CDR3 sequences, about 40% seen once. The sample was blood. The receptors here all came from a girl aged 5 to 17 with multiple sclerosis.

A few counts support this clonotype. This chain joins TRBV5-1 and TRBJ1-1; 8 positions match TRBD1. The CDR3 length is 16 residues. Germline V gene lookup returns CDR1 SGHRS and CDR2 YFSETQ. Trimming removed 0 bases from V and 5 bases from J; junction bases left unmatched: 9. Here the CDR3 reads CASSLGAGGTVTEAFF. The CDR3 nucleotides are TGCGCCAGCAGCTTGGGGGCAGGGGGCACGGTAACTGAAGCTTTCTTT.

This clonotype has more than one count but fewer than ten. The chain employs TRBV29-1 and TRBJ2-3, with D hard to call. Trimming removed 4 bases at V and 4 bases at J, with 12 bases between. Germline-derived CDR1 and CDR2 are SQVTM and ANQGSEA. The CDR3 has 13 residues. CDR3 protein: CSVGSRFSDTQYF. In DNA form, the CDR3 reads TGCAGCGTTGGATCTAGGTTCTCAGATACGCAGTATTTT.

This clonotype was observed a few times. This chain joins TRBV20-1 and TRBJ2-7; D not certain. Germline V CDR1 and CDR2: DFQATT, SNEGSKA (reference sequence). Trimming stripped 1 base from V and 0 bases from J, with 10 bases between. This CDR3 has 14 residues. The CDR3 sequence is CSARGRKYSYEQYF. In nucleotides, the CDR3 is TGCAGTGCTAGAGGACGGAAATACTCCTACGAGCAGTACTTC.

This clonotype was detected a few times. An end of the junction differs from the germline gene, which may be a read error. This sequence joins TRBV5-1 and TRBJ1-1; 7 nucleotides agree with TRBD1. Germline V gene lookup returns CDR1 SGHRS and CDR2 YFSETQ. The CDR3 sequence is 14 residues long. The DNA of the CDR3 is TGCGCCAGCAGTTACCGGGACAGAGACACTGAGGCTTTCTTT. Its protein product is CASSYRDRDTEAFF. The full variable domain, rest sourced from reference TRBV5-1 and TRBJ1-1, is KAGVTQTPRYLIKTRGQQVTLSCSPISGHRSVSWYQQTPGQGLQFLFEYFSETQRNKGNFPGRFSGRQFSNSRSEMNVSTLELGDSALYLCASSYRDRDTEAFFGQGTRLTVV.

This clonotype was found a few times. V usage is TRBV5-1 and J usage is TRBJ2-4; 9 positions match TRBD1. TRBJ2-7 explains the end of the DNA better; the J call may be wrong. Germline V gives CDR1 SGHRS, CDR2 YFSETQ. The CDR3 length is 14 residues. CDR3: CASSAGTGINEQYF. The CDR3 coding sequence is TGCGCCAGCAGTGCCGGGACAGGGATCAACGAGCAGTACTTC.

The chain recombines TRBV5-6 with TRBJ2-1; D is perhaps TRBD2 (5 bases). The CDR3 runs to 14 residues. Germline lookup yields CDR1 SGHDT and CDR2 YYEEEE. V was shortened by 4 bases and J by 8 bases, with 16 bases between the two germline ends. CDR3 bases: TGTGCCAGCAGCGTGAGTACGCTAGCCTATGAGCAGTTCTTC. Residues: CASSVSTLAYEQFF.

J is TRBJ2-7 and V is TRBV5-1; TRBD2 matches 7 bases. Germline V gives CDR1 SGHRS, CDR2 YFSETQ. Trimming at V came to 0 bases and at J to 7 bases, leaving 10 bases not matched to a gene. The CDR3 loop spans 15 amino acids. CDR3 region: CASSLAGGRLREQYF. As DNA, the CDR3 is TGCGCCAGCAGCTTGGCCGGGGGGAGACTACGGGAGCAGTACTTC.

The CDR3 region is CASSDPSDRASYEQYF. For the CDR3, the DNA is TGTGCCAGCAGCGACCCTTCGGACAGAGCCTCCTACGAGCAGTACTTC. This sequence joins TRBV6-5 and TRBJ2-7, with a weak D call TRBD1 (6 bases). Trimming pared 6 bases from V and 0 bases from J, leaving 18 bases between. This CDR3 contains 16 residues. In germline, CDR1 is MNHEY, CDR2 SVGAGI.

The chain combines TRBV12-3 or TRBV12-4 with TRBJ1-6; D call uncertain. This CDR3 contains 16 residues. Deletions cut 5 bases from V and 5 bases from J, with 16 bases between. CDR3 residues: CASSPFRSPDNSPLHF. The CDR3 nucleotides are TGTGCCAGCAGTCCTTTTCGCAGTCCGGATAATTCACCCCTCCACTTT.

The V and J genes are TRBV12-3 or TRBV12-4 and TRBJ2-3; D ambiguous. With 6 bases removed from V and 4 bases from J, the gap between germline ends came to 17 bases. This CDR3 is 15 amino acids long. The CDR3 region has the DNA TGTGCCAGCAGCCCAAACCAGTTATACCCAGATACGCAGTATTTT. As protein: CASSPNQLYPDTQYF.

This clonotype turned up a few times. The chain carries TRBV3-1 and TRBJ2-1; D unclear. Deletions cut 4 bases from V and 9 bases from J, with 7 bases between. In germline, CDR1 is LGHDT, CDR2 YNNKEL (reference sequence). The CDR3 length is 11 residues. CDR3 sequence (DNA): TGTGCCAGCAGCCGCGGTCCTGAGCAGTTCTTC. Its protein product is CASSRGPEQFF.

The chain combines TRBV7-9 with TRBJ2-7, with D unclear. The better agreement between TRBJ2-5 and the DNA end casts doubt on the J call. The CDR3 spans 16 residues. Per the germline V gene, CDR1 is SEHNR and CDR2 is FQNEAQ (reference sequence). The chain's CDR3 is CASSLSPTLTEETQYF. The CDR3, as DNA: TGTGCCAGCAGCCTGAGCCCGACGCTAACGGAAGAGACCCAGTACTTC.

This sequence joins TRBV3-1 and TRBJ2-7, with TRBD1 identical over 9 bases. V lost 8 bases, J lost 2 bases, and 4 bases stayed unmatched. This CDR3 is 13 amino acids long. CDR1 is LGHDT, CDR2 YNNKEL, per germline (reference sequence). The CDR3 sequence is CASGDRGTYEQYF. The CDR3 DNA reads TGTGCCAGCGGAGACAGGGGGACCTACGAGCAGTACTTC.

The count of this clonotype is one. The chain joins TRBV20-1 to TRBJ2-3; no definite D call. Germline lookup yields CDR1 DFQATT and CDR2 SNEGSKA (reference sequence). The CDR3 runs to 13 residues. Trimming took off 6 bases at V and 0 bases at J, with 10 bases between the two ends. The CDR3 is CSAPVDSTDTQYF. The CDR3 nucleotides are TGCAGTGCCCCCGTAGACAGCACAGATACGCAGTATTTT.

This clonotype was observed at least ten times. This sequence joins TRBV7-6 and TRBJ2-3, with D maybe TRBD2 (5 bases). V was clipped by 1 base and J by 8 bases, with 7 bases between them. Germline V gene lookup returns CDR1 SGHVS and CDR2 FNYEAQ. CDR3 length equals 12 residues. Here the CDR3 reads CASSLVEGTQYF. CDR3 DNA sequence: TGTGCCAGCAGCTTAGTTGAGGGTACGCAGTATTTT. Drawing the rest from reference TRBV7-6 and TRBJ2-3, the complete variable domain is GAGVSQSPRYKVTKRGQDVALRCDPISGHVSLYWYRQALGQGPEFLTYFNYEAQQDKSGLPNDRFSAERPEGSISTLTIQRTEQRDSAMYRCASSLVEGTQYFGPGTRLTVL.

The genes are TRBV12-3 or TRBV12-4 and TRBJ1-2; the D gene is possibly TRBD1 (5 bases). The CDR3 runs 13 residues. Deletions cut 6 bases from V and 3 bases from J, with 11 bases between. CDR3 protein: CASSLQEHYGYTF. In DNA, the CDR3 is TGTGCCAGCAGCCTACAGGAGCACTATGGCTACACCTTC.

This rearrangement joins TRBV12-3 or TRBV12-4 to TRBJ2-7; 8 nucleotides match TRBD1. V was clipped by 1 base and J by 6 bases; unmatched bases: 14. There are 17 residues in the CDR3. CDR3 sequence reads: CASSLVPLARGTGEQYF. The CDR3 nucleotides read TGTGCCAGCAGTTTAGTTCCCCTCGCCAGGGGGACAGGCGAGCAGTACTTC.

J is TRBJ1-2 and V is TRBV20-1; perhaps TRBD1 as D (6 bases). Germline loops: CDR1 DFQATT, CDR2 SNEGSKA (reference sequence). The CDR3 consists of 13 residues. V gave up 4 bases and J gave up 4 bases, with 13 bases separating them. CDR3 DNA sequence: TGCAGTGCTACCGTAGGGGGGGTCTATGGCTACACCTTC. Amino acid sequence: CSATVGGVYGYTF.

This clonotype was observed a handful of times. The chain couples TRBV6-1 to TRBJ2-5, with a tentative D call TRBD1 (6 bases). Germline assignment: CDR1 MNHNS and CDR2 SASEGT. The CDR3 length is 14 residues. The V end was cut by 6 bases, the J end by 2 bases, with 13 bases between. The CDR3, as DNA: TGTGCCAGCAGAATGACAGGCGGGCAAGAGACCCAGTACTTC. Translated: CASRMTGGQETQYF.

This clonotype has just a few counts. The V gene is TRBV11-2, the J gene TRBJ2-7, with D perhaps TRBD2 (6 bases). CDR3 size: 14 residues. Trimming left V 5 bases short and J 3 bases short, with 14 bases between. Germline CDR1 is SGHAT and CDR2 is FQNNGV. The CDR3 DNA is TGTGCCAGCAGCCCGGGACTTCGCGACTACGAGCAGTACTTC. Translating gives CASSPGLRDYEQYF.

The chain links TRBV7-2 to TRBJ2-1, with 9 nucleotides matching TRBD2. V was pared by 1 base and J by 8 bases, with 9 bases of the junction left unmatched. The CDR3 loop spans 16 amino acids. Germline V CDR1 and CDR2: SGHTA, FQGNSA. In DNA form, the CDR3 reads TGTGCCAGCAGCTTAGTGGCGGGGGGGCCTTCGGATGAGCAGTTCTTC. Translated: CASSLVAGGPSDEQFF.

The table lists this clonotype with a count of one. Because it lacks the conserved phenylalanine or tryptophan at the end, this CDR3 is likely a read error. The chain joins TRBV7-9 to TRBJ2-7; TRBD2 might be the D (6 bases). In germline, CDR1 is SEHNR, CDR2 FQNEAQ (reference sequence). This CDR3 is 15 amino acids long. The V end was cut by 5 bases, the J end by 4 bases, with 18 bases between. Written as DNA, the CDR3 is TGTGCCAGCAGCGTAGAGGCAGGACTATCTTACGAGCAGTACTGC. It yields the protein CASSVEAGLSYEQYC.

The CDR3 sequence is CASSQEKVAGGDTQYF. The DNA for the CDR3 is TGCGCCAGCAGCCAAGAAAAGGTAGCGGGAGGGGATACGCAGTATTTT. This chain links TRBV4-1 with TRBJ2-3, with 11 bases matching TRBD2. This CDR3 has 16 residues. From germline, CDR1 is MGHRA and CDR2 YSYEKL. V lost 0 bases, J lost 6 bases, and 5 bases stayed unmatched.

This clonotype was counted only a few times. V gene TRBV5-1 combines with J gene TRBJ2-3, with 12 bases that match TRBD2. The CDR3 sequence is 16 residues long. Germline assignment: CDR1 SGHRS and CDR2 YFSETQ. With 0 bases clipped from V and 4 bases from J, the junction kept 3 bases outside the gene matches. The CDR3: CASSLATSGGSDTQYF. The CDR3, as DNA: TGCGCCAGCAGCTTGGCAACTAGCGGGGGGTCAGATACGCAGTATTTT.

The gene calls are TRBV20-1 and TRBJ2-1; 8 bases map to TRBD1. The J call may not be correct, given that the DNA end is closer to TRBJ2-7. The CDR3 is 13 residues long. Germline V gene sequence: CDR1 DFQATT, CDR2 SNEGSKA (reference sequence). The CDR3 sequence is CSARDRAYNEQYF. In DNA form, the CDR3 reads TGCAGTGCTAGGGACAGGGCCTACAATGAGCAGTACTTC.

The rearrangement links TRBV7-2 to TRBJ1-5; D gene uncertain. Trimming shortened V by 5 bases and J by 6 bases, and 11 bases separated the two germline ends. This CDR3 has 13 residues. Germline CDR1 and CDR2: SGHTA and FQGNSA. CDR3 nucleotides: TGTGCCAGCAGCCGACACAGAGGTCAGCCCCAGCATTTT. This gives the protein CASSRHRGQPQHF.

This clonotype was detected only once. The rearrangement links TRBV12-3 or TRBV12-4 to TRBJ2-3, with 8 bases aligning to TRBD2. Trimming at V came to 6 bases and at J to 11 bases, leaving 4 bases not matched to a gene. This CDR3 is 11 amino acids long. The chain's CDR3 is CASRREDEQYF. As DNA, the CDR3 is TGTGCCAGCAGGCGGGAGGACGAGCAGTATTTT.